The present entry profiles one T cell receptor beta chain with its context. This sample was taken from a study of regulatory T cells in long-lasting Graves disease. Overall study context: New Graves' disease cases had less than 3 months of antithyroid drugs.

The ends lost 6 bases at V and 2 bases at J; junction bases unmatched: 10. The CDR3 totals 15 residues. The germline V gene encodes CDR1 SQVTM and CDR2 ANQGSEA. Indicated time point: newly diagnosed GD, antithyroid drugs for less than 3 months. Generation of the TCR library employed RNA extracted from PBMCs. In each case, Graves' disease was diagnosed per American Thyroid Association guidelines. Researchers made TCR beta libraries by using iRepertoire HTBI primers and running Arm-PCR on CDR3 regions. TCRdb redid the calling of the multiplex PCR reads with MiXCR, one entry per CDR3 protein. The sample carries approximately 470,000 distinct CDR3 sequences, about 17% recorded once. These data also featured in a second study, about T cells in Graves' hyperthyroidism and ophthalmopathy. As that study records: Hyperthyroidism patients were newly diagnosed, had disease duration under 2 months, and were aged 18 to 65 years.

The receptor's source is a man between 35 and 55 years old with Graves disease. Sequencing used peripheral blood mononuclear cells (PBMCs), obtained at new diagnosis, from a patient treated with antithyroid drugs. J is TRBJ2-3 and V is TRBV29-1; 8 nucleotides line up with TRBD1. The CDR3 region is CSVYKTGVFTDTQYF. DNA of the CDR3: TGCAGCGTCTACAAGACAGGGGTGTTCACAGATACGCAGTATTTT.